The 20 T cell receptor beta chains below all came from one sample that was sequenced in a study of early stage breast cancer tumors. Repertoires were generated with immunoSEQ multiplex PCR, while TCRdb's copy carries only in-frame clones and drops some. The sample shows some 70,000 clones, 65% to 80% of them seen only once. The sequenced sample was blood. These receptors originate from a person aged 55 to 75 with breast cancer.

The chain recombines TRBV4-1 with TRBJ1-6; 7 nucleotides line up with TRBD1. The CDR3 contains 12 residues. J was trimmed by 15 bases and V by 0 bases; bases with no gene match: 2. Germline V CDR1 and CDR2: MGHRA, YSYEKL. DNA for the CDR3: TGCGCCAGCAGCCAAGATCAGGGGGGCCTCCACTTT. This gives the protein CASSQDQGGLHF.

CDR3 residues: CAWRRPQGAEVNTEAFF. DNA of the CDR3: TGTGCCTGGAGGAGGCCGCAGGGGGCAGAGGTGAACACTGAAGCTTTCTTT. The chain carries TRBV30 and TRBJ1-1; 8 bases are a match to TRBD1. This CDR3 region has 17 residues. Losses at the gene ends were 3 bases for V and 0 bases for J; bases not matched to a gene: 12. Germline CDR1 reads GTSNPN; CDR2 reads SVGIG (reference sequence).

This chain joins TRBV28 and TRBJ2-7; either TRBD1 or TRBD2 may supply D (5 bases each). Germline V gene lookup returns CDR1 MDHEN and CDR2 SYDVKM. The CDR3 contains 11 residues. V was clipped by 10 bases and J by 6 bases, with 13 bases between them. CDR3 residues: CATSLRGEQYF. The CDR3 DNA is TGTGCCACATCTTTGAGGGGCGAGCAGTACTTC.

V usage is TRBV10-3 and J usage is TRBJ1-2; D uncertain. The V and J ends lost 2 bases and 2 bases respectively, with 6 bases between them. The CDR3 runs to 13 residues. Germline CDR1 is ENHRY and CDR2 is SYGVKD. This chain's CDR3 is CAISETVNYGYTF. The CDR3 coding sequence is TGTGCCATCAGTGAGACAGTAAACTATGGCTACACCTTC.

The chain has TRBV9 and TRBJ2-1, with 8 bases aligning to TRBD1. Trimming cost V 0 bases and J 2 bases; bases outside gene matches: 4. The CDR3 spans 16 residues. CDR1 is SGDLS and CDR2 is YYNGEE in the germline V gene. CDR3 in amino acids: CASSVVPDRAYNEQFF. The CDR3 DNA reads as TGTGCCAGCAGCGTAGTTCCGGACAGGGCCTACAATGAGCAGTTCTTC.

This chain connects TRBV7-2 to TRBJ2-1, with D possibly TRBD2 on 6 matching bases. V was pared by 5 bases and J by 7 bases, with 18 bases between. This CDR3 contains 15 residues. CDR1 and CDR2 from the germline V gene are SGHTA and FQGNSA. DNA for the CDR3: TGTGCCAGCAGCCCGGGGGAGGCGGGAAAGAATGAGCAGTTCTTC. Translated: CASSPGEAGKNEQFF.

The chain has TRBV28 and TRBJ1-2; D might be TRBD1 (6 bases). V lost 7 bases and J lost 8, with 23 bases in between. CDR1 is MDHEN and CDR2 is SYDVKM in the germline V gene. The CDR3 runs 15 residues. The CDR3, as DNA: TGTGCCAGCACCTTTGGGGGCATGGCAGGGGAAGGCTACACCTTC. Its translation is CASTFGGMAGEGYTF.

The CDR3 DNA reads TGTGCCAGCAGTTTATTTTCCGGGACCCAGTACTTC. Its protein product is CASSLFSGTQYF. The chain links TRBV28 to TRBJ2-5, with D uncertain. With 1 base removed from V and 7 bases from J, the gap between germline ends came to 7 bases. Germline lookup yields CDR1 MDHEN and CDR2 SYDVKM. The CDR3 covers 12 residues.

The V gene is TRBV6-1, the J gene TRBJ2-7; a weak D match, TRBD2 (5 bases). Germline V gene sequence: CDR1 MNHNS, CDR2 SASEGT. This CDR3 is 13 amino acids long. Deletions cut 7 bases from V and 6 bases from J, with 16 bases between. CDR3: CASTTPGVSEQYF. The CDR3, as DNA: TGTGCCAGCACCACGCCCGGGGTATCCGAGCAGTACTTC.

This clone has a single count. Here the CDR3 DNA reads TGTGCCAGCAGTCCGCCCGGACAGGTGAAGACCCAGTACTTC. Translation gives CASSPPGQVKTQYF. The V call is TRBV28, the J call TRBJ2-5; 7 bases match TRBD1. Germline V gene lookup returns CDR1 MDHEN and CDR2 SYDVKM. This CDR3 spans 14 amino acids. With V trimmed by 5 bases and J by 6 bases, 9 bases remained unmatched.

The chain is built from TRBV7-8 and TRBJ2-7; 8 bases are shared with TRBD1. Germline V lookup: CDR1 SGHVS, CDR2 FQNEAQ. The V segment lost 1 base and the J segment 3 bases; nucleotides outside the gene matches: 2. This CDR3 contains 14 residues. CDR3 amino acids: CASSLGDRRYEQYF. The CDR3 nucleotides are TGTGCCAGCAGCTTAGGGGACAGGCGCTACGAGCAGTACTTC.

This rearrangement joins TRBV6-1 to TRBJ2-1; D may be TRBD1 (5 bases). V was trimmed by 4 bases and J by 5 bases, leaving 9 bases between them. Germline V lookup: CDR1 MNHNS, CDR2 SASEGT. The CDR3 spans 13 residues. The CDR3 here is CASSGRQNNEQFF. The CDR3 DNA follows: TGTGCCAGCAGTGGGAGACAGAACAATGAGCAGTTCTTC.

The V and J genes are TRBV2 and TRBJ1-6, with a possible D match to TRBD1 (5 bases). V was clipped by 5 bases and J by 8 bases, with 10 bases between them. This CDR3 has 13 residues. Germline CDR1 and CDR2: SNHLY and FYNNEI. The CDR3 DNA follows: TGTGCCAGCAGTCCAGGGATGGATTCACCCCTCCACTTT. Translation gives CASSPGMDSPLHF.

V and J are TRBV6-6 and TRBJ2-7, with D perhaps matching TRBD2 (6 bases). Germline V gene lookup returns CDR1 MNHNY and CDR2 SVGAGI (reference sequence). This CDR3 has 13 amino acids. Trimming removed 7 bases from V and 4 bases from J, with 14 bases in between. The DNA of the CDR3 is TGTGCCAGCACCGACTCGGGAGCTTACGAGCAGTACTTC. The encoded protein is CASTDSGAYEQYF.

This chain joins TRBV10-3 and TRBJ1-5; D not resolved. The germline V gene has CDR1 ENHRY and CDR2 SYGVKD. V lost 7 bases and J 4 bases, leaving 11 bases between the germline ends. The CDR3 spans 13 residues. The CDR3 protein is CAIKSSINQPQHF. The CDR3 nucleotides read TGTGCCATCAAATCGAGTATAAATCAGCCCCAGCATTTT.

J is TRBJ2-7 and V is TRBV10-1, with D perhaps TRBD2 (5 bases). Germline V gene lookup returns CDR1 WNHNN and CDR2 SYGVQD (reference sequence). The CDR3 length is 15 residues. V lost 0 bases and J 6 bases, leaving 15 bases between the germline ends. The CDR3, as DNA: TGCGCCAGCAGTGAGTCAATCGGGGTCTCGACCGAGCAGTACTTC. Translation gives CASSESIGVSTEQYF.

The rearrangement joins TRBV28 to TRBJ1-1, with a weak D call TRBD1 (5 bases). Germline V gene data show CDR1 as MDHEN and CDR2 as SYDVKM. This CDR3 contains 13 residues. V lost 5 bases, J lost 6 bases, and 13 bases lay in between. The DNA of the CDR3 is TGTGCCAGCAGTCCGAGGGTGGGGGCTGAAGCTTTCTTT. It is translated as CASSPRVGAEAFF.

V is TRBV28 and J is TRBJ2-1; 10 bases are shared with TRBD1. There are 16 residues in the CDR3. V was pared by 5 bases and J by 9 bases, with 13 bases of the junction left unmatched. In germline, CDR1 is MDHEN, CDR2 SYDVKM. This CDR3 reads CASSSTGTGAFTEQFF. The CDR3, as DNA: TGTGCCAGCAGTAGTACCGGGACAGGGGCTTTCACTGAGCAGTTCTTC. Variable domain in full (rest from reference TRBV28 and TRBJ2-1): DVKVTQSSRYLVKRTGEKVFLECVQDMDHENMFWYRQDPGLGLRLIYFSYDVKMKEKGDIPEGYSVSREKKERFSLILESASTNQTSMYLCASSSTGTGAFTEQFFGPGTRLTVL.

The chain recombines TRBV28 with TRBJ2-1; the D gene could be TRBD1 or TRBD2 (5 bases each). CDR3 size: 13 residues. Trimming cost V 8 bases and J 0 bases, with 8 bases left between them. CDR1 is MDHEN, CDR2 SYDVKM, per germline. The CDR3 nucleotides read TGTGCCAGCGGGGGAAGCTCCTACAATGAGCAGTTCTTC. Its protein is CASGGSSYNEQFF. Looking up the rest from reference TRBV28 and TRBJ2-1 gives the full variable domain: DVKVTQSSRYLVKRTGEKVFLECVQDMDHENMFWYRQDPGLGLRLIYFSYDVKMKEKGDIPEGYSVSREKKERFSLILESASTNQTSMYLCASGGSSYNEQFFGPGTRLTVL.

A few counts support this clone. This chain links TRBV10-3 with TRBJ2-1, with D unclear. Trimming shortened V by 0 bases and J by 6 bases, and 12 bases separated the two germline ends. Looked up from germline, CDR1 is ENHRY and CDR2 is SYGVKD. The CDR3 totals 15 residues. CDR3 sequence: CAISESTAGRNEQFF. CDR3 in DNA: TGTGCCATCAGTGAGTCCACGGCCGGGCGCAATGAGCAGTTCTTC.